Sequencing of this T cell receptor beta chain was carried out in a study of blood T cells in healthy people across ages. Primers used in a second PCR of about 7 to 12 cycles were a sample-barcoded 5' primer and a J-beta primer mix. A single record per CDR3 protein comes from TCRdb applying MiXCR to the 5' RACE reads. The repertoire holds hundreds of thousands of distinct CDR3 sequences, with about 55% as singletons. V was clipped by 3 bases and J by 5 bases; unmatched bases: 8. The CDR3 sequence is 16 residues long. Per germline, CDR1 SGHRS and CDR2 YFSETQ. Source material: blood. The receptor was isolated from a man in his sixties in good health. The chain carries TRBV5-1 and TRBJ2-5; 12 nucleotides agree with TRBD2. The CDR3 coding sequence is TGCGCCAGCAGCTCTAGCGGGGGGGCCGTTCGGGAGACCCAGTACTTC. Translated, it gives CASSSSGGAVRETQYF.